This TCR beta chain appears in the sequencing data of a study of CD8+ T cells in alopecia areata. At the level of the study: At a dose of 5 to 10 mg twice daily, oral tofacitinib was given to treated patients. The tofacitinib course ran for 6 to 18 months and was followed by 6 months off drug.

The J segment lost 6 bases and the V segment lost 3 bases, leaving 6 bases of the junction unmatched. Germline assignment: CDR1 GTSNPN and CDR2 SVGIG (reference sequence). The CDR3 consists of 13 residues. Alopecia areata patients provided lesional scalp punch biopsies and peripheral blood. It was from PBMCs that CD4+ and CD8+ T cells were sorted. Sequencing used cDNA as its template, made by extracting RNA and reverse transcribing it. Libraries were prepared by immunoSEQ multiplex PCR; TCRdb keeps only in-frame clonotypes and omits some of them. Of over 120,000 clones listed, 40% to 55% are singletons.

The receptor was derived from a human donor with alopecia areata. This chain connects TRBV30 to TRBJ2-3; TRBD2 agrees at 7 bases. The material sequenced was CD4+ T cells sorted from blood, taken at week 0. The CDR3 DNA reads as TGTGCCTGGAGCCTAGGGAGGGCGGATACGCAGTATTTT. Translating it yields CAWSLGRADTQYF.